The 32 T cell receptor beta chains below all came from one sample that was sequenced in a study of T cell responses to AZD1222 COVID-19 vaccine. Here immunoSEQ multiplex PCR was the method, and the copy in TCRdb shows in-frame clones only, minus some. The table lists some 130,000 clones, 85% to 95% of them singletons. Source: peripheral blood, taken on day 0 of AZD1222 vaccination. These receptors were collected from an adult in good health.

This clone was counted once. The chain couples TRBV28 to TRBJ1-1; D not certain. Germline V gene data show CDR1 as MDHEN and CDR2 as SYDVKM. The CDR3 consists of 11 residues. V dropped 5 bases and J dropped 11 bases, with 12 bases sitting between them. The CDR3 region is CASSTLMRAFF. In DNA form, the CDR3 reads TGTGCCAGCAGTACCCTCATGAGGGCTTTCTTT.

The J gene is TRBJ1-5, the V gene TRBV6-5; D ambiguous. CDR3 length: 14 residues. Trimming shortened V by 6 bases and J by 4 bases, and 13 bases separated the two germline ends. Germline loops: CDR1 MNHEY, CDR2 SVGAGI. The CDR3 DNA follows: TGTGCCAGCAGGCCCCCGGGCCGAAATCAGCCCCAGCATTTT. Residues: CASRPPGRNQPQHF.

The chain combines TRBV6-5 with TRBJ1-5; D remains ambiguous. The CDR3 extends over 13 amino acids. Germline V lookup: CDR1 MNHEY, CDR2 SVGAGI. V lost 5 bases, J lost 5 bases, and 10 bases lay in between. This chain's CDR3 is CASSRVIYQPQHF. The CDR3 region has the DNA TGTGCCAGCAGTAGGGTGATTTATCAGCCCCAGCATTTT.

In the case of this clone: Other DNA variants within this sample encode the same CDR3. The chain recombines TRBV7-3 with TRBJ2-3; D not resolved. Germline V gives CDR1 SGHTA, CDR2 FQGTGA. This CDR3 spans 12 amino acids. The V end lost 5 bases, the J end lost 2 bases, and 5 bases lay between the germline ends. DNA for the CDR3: TGTGCCAGCAGCCCGAACACAGATACGCAGTATTTT. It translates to CASSPNTDTQYF.

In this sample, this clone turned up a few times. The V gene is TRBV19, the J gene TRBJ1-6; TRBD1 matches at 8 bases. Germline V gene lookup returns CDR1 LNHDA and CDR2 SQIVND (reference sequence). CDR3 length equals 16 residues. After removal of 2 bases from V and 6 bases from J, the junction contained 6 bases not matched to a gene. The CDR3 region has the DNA TGTGCCAGTAGTATACGGGGACAGGTTCGTAATTCACCCCTCCACTTT. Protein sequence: CASSIRGQVRNSPLHF.

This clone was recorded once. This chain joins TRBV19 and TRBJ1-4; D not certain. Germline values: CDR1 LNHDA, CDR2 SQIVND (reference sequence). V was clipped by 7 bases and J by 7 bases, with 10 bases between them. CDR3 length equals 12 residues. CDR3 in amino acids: CASNRGTEKLFF. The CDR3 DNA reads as TGTGCCAGTAACCGGGGTACTGAAAAACTGTTTTTT. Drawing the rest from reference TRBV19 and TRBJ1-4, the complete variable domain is DGGITQSPKYLFRKEGQNVTLSCEQNLNHDAMYWYRQDPGQGLRLIYYSQIVNDFQKGDIAEGYSVSREKKESFPLTVTSAQKNPTAFYLCASNRGTEKLFFGSGTQLSVL.

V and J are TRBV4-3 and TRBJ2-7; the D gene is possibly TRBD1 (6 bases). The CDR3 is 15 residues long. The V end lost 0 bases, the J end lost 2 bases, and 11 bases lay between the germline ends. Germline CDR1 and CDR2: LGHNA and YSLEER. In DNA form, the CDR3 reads TGCGCCAGCAGCCAAGACAGGGGTCATGCCTACGAGCAGTACTTC. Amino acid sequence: CASSQDRGHAYEQYF.

CDR3 loop: CASSIDSQQDQPQHF. CDR3 nucleotides: TGTGCCAGTAGTATAGATTCACAGCAAGATCAGCCCCAGCATTTT. The genes are TRBV19 and TRBJ1-5; the D is unclear. The CDR3 has 15 amino acids. V was clipped by 0 bases and J by 5 bases, with 11 bases between them. The germline CDR1 and CDR2 sequences are LNHDA and SQIVND (reference sequence).

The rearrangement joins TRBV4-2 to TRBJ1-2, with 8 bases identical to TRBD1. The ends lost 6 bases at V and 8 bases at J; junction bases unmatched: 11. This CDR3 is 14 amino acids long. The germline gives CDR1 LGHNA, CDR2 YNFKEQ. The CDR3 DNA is TGTGCCAGCAGAATTGGATTTGGACAGGGAGGCTACACCTTC. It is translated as CASRIGFGQGGYTF.

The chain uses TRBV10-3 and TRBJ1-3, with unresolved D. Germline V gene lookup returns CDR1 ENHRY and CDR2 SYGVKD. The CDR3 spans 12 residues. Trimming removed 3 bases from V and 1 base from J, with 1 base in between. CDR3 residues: CAISESGNTIYF. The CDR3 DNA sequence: TGTGCCATCAGTGAATCTGGAAACACCATATATTTT.

CDR3 region: CASSPGTGSNQPQHF. In DNA, the CDR3 is TGTGCCAGCAGTCCCGGGACAGGTAGCAATCAGCCCCAGCATTTT. V is TRBV6-5 and J is TRBJ1-5; TRBD1 aligns across 8 bases. The CDR3 runs 15 residues. Trimming at V came to 5 bases and at J to 0 bases, leaving 3 bases not matched to a gene. Per the germline V gene, CDR1 is MNHEY and CDR2 is SVGAGI.

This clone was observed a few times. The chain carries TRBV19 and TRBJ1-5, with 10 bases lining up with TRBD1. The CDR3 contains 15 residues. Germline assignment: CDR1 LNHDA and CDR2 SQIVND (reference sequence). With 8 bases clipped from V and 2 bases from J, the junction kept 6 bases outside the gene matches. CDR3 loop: CASGSGTGGNQPQHF. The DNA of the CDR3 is TGTGCCAGTGGGAGCGGGACAGGGGGCAATCAGCCCCAGCATTTT.

The chain's CDR3 is CAISDRASGGPDTQYF. CDR3 DNA sequence: TGTGCCATCAGTGATAGGGCTAGCGGGGGTCCAGATACGCAGTATTTT. This chain uses TRBV10-3 with TRBJ2-3, with 10 nucleotides matching TRBD2. The J segment lost 4 bases and the V segment lost 3 bases, leaving 7 bases of the junction unmatched. Germline V gives CDR1 ENHRY, CDR2 SYGVKD. The CDR3 contains 16 residues.

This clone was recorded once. CDR3 residues: CASSPTRDRGTEAFF. The CDR3 DNA follows: TGTGCCAGCTCACCCACCCGGGACAGGGGCACTGAAGCTTTCTTT. The chain links TRBV18 to TRBJ1-1, with 10 bases lining up with TRBD1. Trimming removed 3 bases from V and 4 bases from J; junction bases left unmatched: 5. The CDR3 extends over 15 amino acids. CDR1 is KGHSH, CDR2 LQKENI, per germline.

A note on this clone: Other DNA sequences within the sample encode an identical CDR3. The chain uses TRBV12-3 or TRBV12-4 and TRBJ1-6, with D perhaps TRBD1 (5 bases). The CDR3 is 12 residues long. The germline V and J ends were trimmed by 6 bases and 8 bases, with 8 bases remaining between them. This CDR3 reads CASSQGDSPLHF. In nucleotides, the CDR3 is TGTGCCAGCAGCCAAGGGGATTCACCCCTCCACTTT.

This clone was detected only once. The CDR3 sequence is CASSFRGGGEAFF. The CDR3 nucleotides read TGTGCCAGCAGTTTTCGGGGGGGCGGTGAAGCTTTCTTT. V gene TRBV12-3 or TRBV12-4 combines with J gene TRBJ1-1, with a weak D call TRBD1 (6 bases). Trimming removed 3 bases from V and 7 bases from J, with 12 bases in between. The CDR3 is 13 residues long.

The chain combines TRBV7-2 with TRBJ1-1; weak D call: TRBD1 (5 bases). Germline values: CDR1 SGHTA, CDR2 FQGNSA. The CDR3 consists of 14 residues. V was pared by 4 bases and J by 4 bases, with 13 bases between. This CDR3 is CASSSYWGFTEAFF. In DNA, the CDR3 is TGTGCCAGCAGCTCCTATTGGGGGTTCACTGAAGCTTTCTTT.

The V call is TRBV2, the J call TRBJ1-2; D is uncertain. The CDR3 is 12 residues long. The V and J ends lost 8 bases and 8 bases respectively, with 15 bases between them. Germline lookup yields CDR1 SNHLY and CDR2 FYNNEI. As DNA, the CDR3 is TGTGCCAGCTTTAGGGTCTCGAGAGGCTACACCTTC. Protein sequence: CASFRVSRGYTF.

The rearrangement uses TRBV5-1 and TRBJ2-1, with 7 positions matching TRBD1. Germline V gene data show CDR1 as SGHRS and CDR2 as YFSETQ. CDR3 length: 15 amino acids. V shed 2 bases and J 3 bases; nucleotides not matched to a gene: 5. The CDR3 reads CASSFEGQNYNEQFF. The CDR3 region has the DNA TGCGCCAGCAGCTTCGAGGGACAGAACTACAATGAGCAGTTCTTC.

The CDR3 reads CACTSRGSSYEQYF. CDR3 coding DNA: TGTGCCTGCACTTCACGAGGGAGCTCCTACGAGCAGTACTTC. The chain recombines TRBV30 with TRBJ2-7, with D perhaps TRBD2 (5 bases). The germline CDR1 and CDR2 sequences are GTSNPN and SVGIG (reference sequence). V was cut by 6 bases and J by 0 bases, with 15 bases left in between. The CDR3 totals 14 residues.

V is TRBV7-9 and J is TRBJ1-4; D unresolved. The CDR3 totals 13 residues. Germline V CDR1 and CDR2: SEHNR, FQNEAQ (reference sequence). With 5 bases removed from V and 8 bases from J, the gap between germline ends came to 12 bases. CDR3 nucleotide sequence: TGTGCCAGCAGCCCGCCCGGAAGGGAAAAACTGTTTTTT. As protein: CASSPPGREKLFF.

The chain's CDR3 is CASSQDRAAGNTIYF. CDR3 DNA sequence: TGCGCCAGCAGCCAAGATAGGGCAGCCGGAAACACCATATATTTT. The rearrangement uses TRBV4-1 and TRBJ1-3; D is unclear. Germline CDR1 reads MGHRA; CDR2 reads YSYEKL. Trimming left V 0 bases short and J 4 bases short, with 10 bases between. The CDR3 consists of 15 residues.

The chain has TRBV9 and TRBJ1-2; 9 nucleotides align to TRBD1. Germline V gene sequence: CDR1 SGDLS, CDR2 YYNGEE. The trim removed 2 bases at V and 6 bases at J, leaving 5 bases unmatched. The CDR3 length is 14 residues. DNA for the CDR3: TGTGCCAGCAGCGTTAGGACAGGGGTTGATGGCTACACCTTC. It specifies CASSVRTGVDGYTF.

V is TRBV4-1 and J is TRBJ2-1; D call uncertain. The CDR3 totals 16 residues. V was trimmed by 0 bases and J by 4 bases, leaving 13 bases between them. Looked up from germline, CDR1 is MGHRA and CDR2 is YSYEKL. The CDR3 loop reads CASSQDFPAEYNEQFF. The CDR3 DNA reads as TGCGCCAGCAGCCAAGATTTCCCTGCCGAATACAATGAGCAGTTCTTC.

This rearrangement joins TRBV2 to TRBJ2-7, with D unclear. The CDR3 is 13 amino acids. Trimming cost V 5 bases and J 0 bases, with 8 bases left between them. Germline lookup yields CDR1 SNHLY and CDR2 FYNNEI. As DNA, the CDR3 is TGTGCCAGCAGTAGGCTAGACTCCTACGAGCAGTACTTC. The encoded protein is CASSRLDSYEQYF.

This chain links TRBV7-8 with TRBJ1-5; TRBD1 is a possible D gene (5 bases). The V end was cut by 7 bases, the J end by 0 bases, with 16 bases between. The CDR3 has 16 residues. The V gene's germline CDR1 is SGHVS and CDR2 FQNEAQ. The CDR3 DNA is TGTGCCAGCAACCCCACCAGGGCTTATAGCAATCAGCCCCAGCATTTT. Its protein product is CASNPTRAYSNQPQHF. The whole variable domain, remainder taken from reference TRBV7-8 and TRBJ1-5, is GAGVSQSPRYKVAKRGQDVALRCDPISGHVSLFWYQQALGQGPEFLTYFQNEAQLDKSGLPSDRFFAERPEGSVSTLKIQRTQQEDSAVYLCASNPTRAYSNQPQHFGDGTRLSIL.

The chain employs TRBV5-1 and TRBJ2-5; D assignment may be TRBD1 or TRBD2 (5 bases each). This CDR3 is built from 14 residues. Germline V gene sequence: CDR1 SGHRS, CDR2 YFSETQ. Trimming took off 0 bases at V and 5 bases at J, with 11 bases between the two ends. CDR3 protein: CASSLGDRGETQYF. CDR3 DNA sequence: TGCGCCAGCAGCTTGGGAGACAGAGGGGAGACCCAGTACTTC.

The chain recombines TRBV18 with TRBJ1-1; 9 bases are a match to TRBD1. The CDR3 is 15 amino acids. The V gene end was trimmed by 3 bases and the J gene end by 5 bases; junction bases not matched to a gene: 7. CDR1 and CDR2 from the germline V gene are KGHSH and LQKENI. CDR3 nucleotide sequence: TGTGCCAGCTCACCCTTAAGACAGGGGGAAACTGAAGCTTTCTTT. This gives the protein CASSPLRQGETEAFF.

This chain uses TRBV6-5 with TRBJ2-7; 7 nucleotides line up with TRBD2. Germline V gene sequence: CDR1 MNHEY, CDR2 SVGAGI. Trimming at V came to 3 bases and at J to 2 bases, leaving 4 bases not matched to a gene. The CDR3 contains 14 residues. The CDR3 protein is CASSYTSGTYEQYF. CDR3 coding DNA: TGTGCCAGCAGTTATACCAGCGGGACCTACGAGCAGTACTTC.

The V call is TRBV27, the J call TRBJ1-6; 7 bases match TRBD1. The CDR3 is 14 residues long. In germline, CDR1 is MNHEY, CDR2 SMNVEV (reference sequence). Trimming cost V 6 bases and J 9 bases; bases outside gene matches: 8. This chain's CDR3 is CASSSDRVSSPLHF. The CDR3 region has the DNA TGTGCCAGCAGCTCTGACAGGGTCTCTTCACCCCTCCACTTT.

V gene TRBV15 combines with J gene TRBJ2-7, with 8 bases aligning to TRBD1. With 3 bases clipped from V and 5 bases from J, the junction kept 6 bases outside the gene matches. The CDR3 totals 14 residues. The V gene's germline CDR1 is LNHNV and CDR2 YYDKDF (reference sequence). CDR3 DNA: TGTGCCACCAGCAGCAGACAGGGGACGAACGAGCAGTACTTC. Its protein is CATSSRQGTNEQYF.

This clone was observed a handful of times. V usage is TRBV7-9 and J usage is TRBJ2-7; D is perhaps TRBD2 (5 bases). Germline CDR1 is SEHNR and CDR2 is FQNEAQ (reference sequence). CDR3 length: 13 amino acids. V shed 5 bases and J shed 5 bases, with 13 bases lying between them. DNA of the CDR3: TGTGCCAGCAGCCCCCCGGGAAGCAACGAGCAGTACTTC. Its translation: CASSPPGSNEQYF.